The sequence of this TCR beta chain was determined in a study of blood T cells in healthy people across ages. The study, taken as a whole, reports: Long-lived and aged donors differed, with more naive CD4+ cells and higher diversity in the long-lived. Naive T cell percentage by flow cytometry tracked strongly with beta diversity.

As concerns this clonotype: Its antigen remains unknown.

A J-beta primer mix and a sample-barcoded 5' primer were used in a second PCR of roughly 6 to 11 cycles. Through a template-switch adaptor with 12 random nucleotides, each cDNA molecule received a tag. TCRdb used MiXCR to reprocess the 5' RACE reads, holding one entry per CDR3 protein. The table has some 1.5 million distinct CDR3 sequences, about 28% seen once. V shed 1 base and J shed 9 bases, with 25 bases lying between them. The CDR3 loop spans 17 amino acids. Germline values: CDR1 SGHDT, CDR2 YYEEEE. The chain uses TRBV5-6 and TRBJ1-1; D possibly corresponds to TRBD1 (6 bases). The clonotype comes from a woman aged 25 to 39 in good health. Specimen: blood. The CDR3 nucleotides are TGTGCCAGCAGCTTGCGGGGGGGCCCGTGGGGGATGTTAAAAGCTTTCTTT. It encodes CASSLRGGPWGMLKAFF.